This T cell receptor beta chain is from a study of blood T cell repertoires in COVID-19. Turning to the study itself: The samples span acute and convalescent COVID-19 from the United States, Italy and Spain. Nucleic acid was either cDNA or gDNA, and it came from T cells, B-cell-depleted T cells, or PBMCs.

Trimming removed 1 base from V and 4 bases from J; junction bases left unmatched: 7. The CDR3 contains 16 residues. Germline-derived CDR1 and CDR2 are LNHNV and YYDKDF (reference sequence). Clones were sequenced by immunoSEQ multiplex PCR, and TCRdb holds only the in-frame ones, with some missing. The sample holds approximately 100,000 clones, about 89% seen once. This clone appeared a single time. This TCR derives from a middle-aged man with acute or convalescent COVID-19. V and J are TRBV15 and TRBJ2-3; TRBD2 matches at 8 bases. Sequencing was performed on peripheral blood. CDR3 in amino acids: CATSRGSSGIADTQYF. CDR3 DNA sequence: TGTGCCACCAGCAGAGGTAGTAGCGGGATTGCAGATACGCAGTATTTT.